This T cell receptor beta chain was identified during a study of CD8 T cells in ankylosing spondylitis. The study, taken as a whole, reports: CD8+ by phenotype, disease-linked clones were relatively rare in peripheral blood. Previously reported in reactive arthritis synovial fluid and blood were some of the motif variants. Seemingly distinctive of ankylosing spondylitis blood was a TCR beta motif formed by eight highly homologous variants.

TCRdb reprocessed the 5' RACE reads via MiXCR and lists one record per CDR3 protein. Among about 540,000 distinct CDR3 sequences listed, roughly 13% were seen once. Only a few counts were recorded for this clonotype. The antigen is not known. The CDR3 loop spans 15 amino acids. CDR1 is SQVTM, CDR2 ANQGSEA, per germline. The junction had 7 bases not matched to a gene; V was cut back by 6 bases and J by 1 base. The sample was blood, either unsorted or a sorted T cell fraction (not recorded which). The chain employs TRBV29-1 and TRBJ1-3; TRBD1 agrees at 9 bases. The clonotype originates from a male donor with ankylosing spondylitis. CDR3 nucleotides: TGCAGCGTGGGATCTGGACAGGGGTCTGGAAACACCATATATTTT. Translation gives CSVGSGQGSGNTIYF.